Sequencing of this T cell receptor (beta chain) was carried out in a study of blood T cell repertoires in COVID-19. Turning to the study itself: Collection of acute and convalescent COVID-19 samples took place in the United States, Italy and Spain. Sources were T cells, B-cell-depleted T cells, or PBMCs; the material itself was cDNA or gDNA.

This CDR3 comprises 12 residues. V was shortened by 7 bases and J by 2 bases, with 9 bases between the two germline ends. Germline V gene lookup returns CDR1 LNHDA and CDR2 SQIVND (reference sequence). This clone appeared a few times. Original processing notes: Scientists estimated how many nucleated cells there were by amplifying reference gene primers. The table came from immunoSEQ multiplex PCR; TCRdb's copy has only in-frame clones and leaves some out. The DNA was the basis for D and trimming; V, J and clone size are from that table. The table has about 240,000 clones, 70% to 90% seen once; the top ten hold about 5.9%.

The V gene is TRBV19, the J gene TRBJ2-7; D unresolved. The sample taken for sequencing was peripheral blood. The clonotype was recovered from a man aged 55 to 69 with acute or convalescent COVID-19. The CDR3 DNA follows: TGTGCCAGTATTAGCCCCGCCTACGAGCAGTACTTC. Amino acids: CASISPAYEQYF.